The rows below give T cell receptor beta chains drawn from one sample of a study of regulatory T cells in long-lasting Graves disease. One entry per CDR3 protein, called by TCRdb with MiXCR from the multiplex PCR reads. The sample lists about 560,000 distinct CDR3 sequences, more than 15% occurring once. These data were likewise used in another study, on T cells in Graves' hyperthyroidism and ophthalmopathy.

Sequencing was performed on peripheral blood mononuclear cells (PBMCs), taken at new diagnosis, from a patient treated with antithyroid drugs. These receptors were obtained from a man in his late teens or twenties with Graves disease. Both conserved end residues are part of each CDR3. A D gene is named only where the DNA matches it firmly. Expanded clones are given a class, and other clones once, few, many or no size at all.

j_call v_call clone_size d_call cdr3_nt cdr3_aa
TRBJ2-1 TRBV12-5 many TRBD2 TGTGCTAGTGGACTAGCGGGAGGGTTAGCTGAGCAGTTCTTC CASGLAGGLAEQFF
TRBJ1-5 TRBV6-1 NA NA TGTGCCAGCAGGACGACTCGACAGCCCCAGCATTTT CASRTTRQPQHF
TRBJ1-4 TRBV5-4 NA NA TGTGCCAGCGGCTCGCTGGCGGAAGATAATGAAAAACTGTTTTTT CASGSLAEDNEKLFF
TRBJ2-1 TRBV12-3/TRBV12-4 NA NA TGTGCCAGCAGTTTAGTGCCAGGGAGAGGCAGTGAGCAGTTCTTC CASSLVPGRGSEQFF
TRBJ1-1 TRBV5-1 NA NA TGCGCCAGCAGCTCTTTCCCTGCGGGGGCTGAAGCTTTCTTT CASSSFPAGAEAFF
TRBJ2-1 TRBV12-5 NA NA TGTGCTAGTGGTTTGAGAGCGGACGTCTACACTCCATACAATGAGCAGTTCTTC CASGLRADVYTPYNEQFF
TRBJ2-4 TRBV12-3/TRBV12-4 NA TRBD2 TGTGCCAGCAGCCCACCGGGACTAGCGGCGCAAAACATTCAGTACTTC CASSPPGLAAQNIQYF
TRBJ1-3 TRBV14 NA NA TGTGCCAGCAGCCAAGGCACAGGACGTGGAAACACCATATATTTT CASSQGTGRGNTIYF
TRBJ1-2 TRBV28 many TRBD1 TGTGCCAGCCTTACAGGGGGAAAGTATGGCTACACCTTC CASLTGGKYGYTF
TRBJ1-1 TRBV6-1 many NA TGTGCCAGCAGATCCCCCAATTTGAACACTGAAGCTTTCTTT CASRSPNLNTEAFF
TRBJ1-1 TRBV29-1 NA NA TGCAGCGTTGTTGTGGGGAACACTGAAGCTTTCTTT CSVVVGNTEAFF
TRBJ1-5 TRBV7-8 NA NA TGTGCCAGCAGCTCGAGTGGTTATCAGCCCCAGCATTTT CASSSSGYQPQHF
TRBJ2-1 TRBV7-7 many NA TGTGCTAGCAGCCCGGGGCCTGCTGTCTACAATGAGCAGTTCTTC CASSPGPAVYNEQFF
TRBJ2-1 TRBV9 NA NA TGTGCCAGCAGCCCCGGGGGCGGGAGTGGAACCTACAATGAGCAGTTCTTC CASSPGGGSGTYNEQFF
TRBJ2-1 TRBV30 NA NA TGTGTCCGCGAACGGGGAAGCGCCCTGTTCTTC CVRERGSALFF
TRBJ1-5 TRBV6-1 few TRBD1 TGTGCCAGCAGCCCGGGGGACAGGGGAAATCAGCCCCAGCATTTT CASSPGDRGNQPQHF
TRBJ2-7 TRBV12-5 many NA TGTGCTAGTGGTTTGTCGCGGACAGCATCCTACGAGCAGTACTTC CASGLSRTASYEQYF
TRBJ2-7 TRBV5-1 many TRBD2 TGCGCCAGCAGCTTACTAGCGGGAGGTTACGAGCAGTACTTC CASSLLAGGYEQYF
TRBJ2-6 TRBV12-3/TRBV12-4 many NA TGTGCCAGCAGTTTTGGCCACGACAATCAAGTTGGGGCCAACGTCCTGACTTTC CASSFGHDNQVGANVLTF
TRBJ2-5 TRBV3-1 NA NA TGTGCCAGCAGCCAACCAGGGGAGATAAAGACCCAGTACTTC CASSQPGEIKTQYF
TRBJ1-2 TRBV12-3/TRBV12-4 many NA TGTGCCAGCAGTCCCCAGGGGACCGGTGGCTACACCTTC CASSPQGTGGYTF
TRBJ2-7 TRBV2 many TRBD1 TGTGCCAGCAGTGCGGGGACAGGGAGCTCCTACGAGCAGTACTTC CASSAGTGSSYEQYF
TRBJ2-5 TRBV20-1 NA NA TGCAGTGCTAGAGATTCCGGGCACGGAGAGACCCAGTACTTC CSARDSGHGETQYF
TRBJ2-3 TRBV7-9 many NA TGTGCCAGCAGCTCTAGCTTAACAGGACTCACAGATACGCAGTATTTT CASSSSLTGLTDTQYF
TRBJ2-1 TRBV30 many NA TGTGCCTGGGCAGGGGAGAGCTCCTACAATGAGCAGTTCTTC CAWAGESSYNEQFF
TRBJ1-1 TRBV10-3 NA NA TGTGCCATCAGTGAGAACGTGAGGATCACTGAAGCTTTCTTT CAISENVRITEAFF
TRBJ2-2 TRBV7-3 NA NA TGTGCCAGCAGCTTACGGCTCCGGGACAAGAACACCGGGGAGCTGTTTTTT CASSLRLRDKNTGELFF
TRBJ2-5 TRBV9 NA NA TGTGCCAGCAGCGTAGGAGGGGGGATGAACCAAGAGACCCAGTACTTC CASSVGGGMNQETQYF
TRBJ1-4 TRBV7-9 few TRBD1 TGTGCCAGCAGCTTACAAACAGGGGGCCCCTATGAAAAACTGTTTTTT CASSLQTGGPYEKLFF
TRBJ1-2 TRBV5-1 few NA TGCGCCAGCAGCTGGGGGTTCGACTATGGCTACACCTTC CASSWGFDYGYTF
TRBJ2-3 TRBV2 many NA TGTGCCAGCGGCCTGGGCACAGATACGCAGTATTTT CASGLGTDTQYF
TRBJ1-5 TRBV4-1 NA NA TGCGCCAGCAGCCAAGATGAGGGAAATCAGCCCCAGCATTTT CASSQDEGNQPQHF
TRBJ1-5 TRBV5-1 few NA TGCGCCAGCAGCTTGGAATCCGGTAGTGCGTCCCAGCATTTT CASSLESGSASQHF
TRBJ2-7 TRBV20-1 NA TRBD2 TGCAGTGCTAGAGATCCGGTAGCGGGAGGCCAGAGCGAGCAGTACTTC CSARDPVAGGQSEQYF
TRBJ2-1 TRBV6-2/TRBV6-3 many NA TGTGCCAGCAGTTACTCGTTTCGGATAGTTTTAAACAATGAGCAGTTCTTC CASSYSFRIVLNNEQFF
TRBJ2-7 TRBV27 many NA TGTGCCAGCAGTTTATCGGGGGGGGCAGGGTACGAGCAGTACTTC CASSLSGGAGYEQYF
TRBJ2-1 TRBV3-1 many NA TGTGCCAGCAGCCAAGGGGGGATCTCCTACAATGAGCAGTTCTTC CASSQGGISYNEQFF
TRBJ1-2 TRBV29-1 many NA TGCAGCGTTGAAGATCGTGGACAGAGAAACTATGGCTACACCTTC CSVEDRGQRNYGYTF
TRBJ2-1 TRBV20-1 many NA TGCAGTGCTAGTGGGCGGAGCCTAGACAATGAGCAGTTCTTC CSASGRSLDNEQFF
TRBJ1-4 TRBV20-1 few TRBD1 TGCAGTGCCGCAACCAGACAGGGAGGCTATGAAAAACTGTTTTTT CSAATRQGGYEKLFF
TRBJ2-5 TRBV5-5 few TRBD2 TGTGCCAGCAGCTTGTCGACTAGCAGGGAAGAGACCCAGTACTTC CASSLSTSREETQYF
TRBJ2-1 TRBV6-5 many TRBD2 TGTGCCAGCAGTTACCGGACTAGCGGGAGCGGTGAGCAGTTCTTC CASSYRTSGSGEQFF
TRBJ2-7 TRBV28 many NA TGTGCCAGCAGTCCGGAGCACGAGACCTACGAGCAGTACTTC CASSPEHETYEQYF
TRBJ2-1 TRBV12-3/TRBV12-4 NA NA TGTGCCAGCAGTTTTGTGGCGGTAAACTACAATGAGCAGTTCTTC CASSFVAVNYNEQFF
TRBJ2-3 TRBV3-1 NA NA TGTGCCAGCAGCCAAGTACCTGGCACAGATACGCAGTATTTT CASSQVPGTDTQYF
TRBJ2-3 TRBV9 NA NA TGTGCCAGCAGCGTATTACAGGGGACTAGCACAGATACGCAGTATTTT CASSVLQGTSTDTQYF
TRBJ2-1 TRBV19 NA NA TGTGCCAGTAGTTGGGAGCTGGCCTACAATGAGCAGTTCTTC CASSWELAYNEQFF
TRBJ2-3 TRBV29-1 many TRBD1 TGCAGCGTTGAAGGGGATAGGTTGGGGACAGGGACAGATACGCAGTATTTT CSVEGDRLGTGTDTQYF
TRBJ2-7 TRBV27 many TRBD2 TGTGCCAGCAGTTTACTCGGGGCGGGAGGGCTTTACGAGCAGTACTTC CASSLLGAGGLYEQYF
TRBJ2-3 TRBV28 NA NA TGTGCCAGCAGTTTACGCCGGGAGCGCACAGATACGCAGTATTTT CASSLRRERTDTQYF
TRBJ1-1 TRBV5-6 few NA TGTGCCAGCATCCGAGGAGGGGGCACTGAAGCTTTCTTT CASIRGGGTEAFF
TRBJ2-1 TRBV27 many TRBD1 TGTGCCAGCAGTCCGGGACAGACGGCCATCTCCTACAATGAGCAGTTCTTC CASSPGQTAISYNEQFF
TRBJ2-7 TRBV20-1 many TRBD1 TGCAGTGCTAGAGATGGGACAGGGGGCGTATACGAGCAGTACTTC CSARDGTGGVYEQYF
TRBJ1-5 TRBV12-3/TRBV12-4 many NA TGTGCCAGCAGTTTTAGGGGGAGTCAGCCCCAGCATTTT CASSFRGSQPQHF
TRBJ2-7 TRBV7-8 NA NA TGTGCCAGCAGCTTAGTAGTCGGGGCTTACGAGCAGTACTTC CASSLVVGAYEQYF